This is a list of T cell receptor beta chains from one sample in a study of blood T cells in healthy people across ages. MiXCR, run by TCRdb on the 5' RACE reads, gives a single entry per CDR3 protein. There are 600,000 to 850,000 distinct CDR3 sequences in the sample; approximately 25% occur only once, and 9% to 9.5% lies in the top ten. This same sample was also taken into another study, of T cells of mothers and their children.

The sample consisted of blood. These receptors originate from a boy aged 5-17 years in good health. Each CDR3 is given with its conserved first and last residue. Fields, in order: CDR3 protein, CDR3 DNA, J gene, D gene, V gene, clone size. D genes are given only for firm matches. Clone size is not always given. Where it is, it says once, few, many or a class for expanded clones.

cdr3_aa: CSVLGLAGGSEQYF
cdr3_nt: TGCAGCGTCTTAGGACTAGCGGGAGGAAGCGAGCAGTACTTC
j_call: TRBJ2-7
d_call: TRBD2
v_call: TRBV29-1
clone_size: NA

cdr3_aa: CASSTPSESRDTQYF
cdr3_nt: TGTGCCAGCAGTACCCCTTCGGAGTCGAGGGATACGCAGTATTTT
j_call: TRBJ2-3
d_call: NA
v_call: TRBV12-3/TRBV12-4
clone_size: NA

cdr3_aa: CSGENTEAFF
cdr3_nt: TGCAGCGGCGAGAACACTGAAGCTTTCTTT
j_call: TRBJ1-1
d_call: NA
v_call: TRBV29-1
clone_size: NA

cdr3_aa: CASSLAGPSSGANVLTF
cdr3_nt: TGTGCCAGCAGTTTGGCAGGGCCAAGCTCTGGGGCCAACGTCCTGACTTTC
j_call: TRBJ2-6
d_call: NA
v_call: TRBV12-3/TRBV12-4
clone_size: NA

cdr3_aa: CSARFQGAKENGYTF
cdr3_nt: TGCAGTGCTAGATTCCAGGGGGCGAAGGAGAATGGCTACACCTTC
j_call: TRBJ1-2
d_call: TRBD1
v_call: TRBV20-1
clone_size: NA

cdr3_aa: CASSLGLAVHTDTQYF
cdr3_nt: TGCGCCAGCAGCTTGGGACTAGCGGTACACACAGATACGCAGTATTTT
j_call: TRBJ2-3
d_call: TRBD2
v_call: TRBV5-1
clone_size: NA

cdr3_aa: CASSLEGGRNTEAFF
cdr3_nt: TGCGCCAGCAGCTTGGAGGGCGGGAGGAACACTGAAGCTTTCTTT
j_call: TRBJ1-1
d_call: NA
v_call: TRBV5-1
clone_size: NA

cdr3_aa: CASSDKGGRILAKNIQYF
cdr3_nt: TGCGCCAGCAGTGACAAGGGGGGCAGAATTCTAGCCAAAAACATTCAGTACTTC
j_call: TRBJ2-4
d_call: NA
v_call: TRBV10-2
clone_size: NA

cdr3_aa: CSARGLQDNEQFF
cdr3_nt: TGCAGTGCTAGAGGCCTACAGGACAATGAGCAGTTCTTC
j_call: TRBJ2-1
d_call: NA
v_call: TRBV20-1
clone_size: few

cdr3_aa: CASSLNEETQYF
cdr3_nt: TGTGCCAGCAGCTTAAACGAAGAGACCCAGTACTTC
j_call: TRBJ2-5
d_call: NA
v_call: TRBV7-3
clone_size: few

cdr3_aa: CASSQGTVSYNEQFF
cdr3_nt: TGCGCCAGCAGCCAAGGGACGGTCTCTTACAATGAGCAGTTCTTC
j_call: TRBJ2-1
d_call: NA
v_call: TRBV4-3
clone_size: NA

cdr3_aa: CASSNNRDTEAFF
cdr3_nt: TGTGCCAGCAGTAATAACAGAGACACTGAAGCTTTCTTT
j_call: TRBJ1-1
d_call: NA
v_call: TRBV6-6
clone_size: NA

cdr3_aa: CASRRRTGGYEQYF
cdr3_nt: TGTGCCAGCAGACGTCGGACAGGGGGCTACGAGCAGTACTTC
j_call: TRBJ2-7
d_call: TRBD1
v_call: TRBV5-6
clone_size: NA

cdr3_aa: CASSLTGLESDEQFF
cdr3_nt: TGTGCCAGCAGCCTAACGGGACTAGAGTCAGATGAGCAGTTCTTC
j_call: TRBJ2-1
d_call: TRBD2
v_call: TRBV7-3
clone_size: NA

cdr3_aa: CASSVYRDVRGLNYGYTF
cdr3_nt: TGTGCCAGCAGTGTCTACAGGGATGTTCGGGGTTTGAACTATGGCTACACCTTC
j_call: TRBJ1-2
d_call: NA
v_call: TRBV6-1
clone_size: NA

cdr3_aa: CASSLNEGLASYNEQFF
cdr3_nt: TGTGCCAGCAGCCTTAATGAGGGACTAGCGAGCTACAATGAGCAGTTCTTC
j_call: TRBJ2-1
d_call: TRBD2
v_call: TRBV7-9
clone_size: NA

cdr3_aa: CASSSHGLGTEAFF
cdr3_nt: TGTGCCAGCAGCTCCCACGGTTTGGGCACTGAAGCTTTCTTT
j_call: TRBJ1-1
d_call: NA
v_call: TRBV7-3
clone_size: few

cdr3_aa: CASRGGLLTEAFF
cdr3_nt: TGTGCCAGCAGGGGGGGGCTGCTCACTGAAGCTTTCTTT
j_call: TRBJ1-1
d_call: NA
v_call: TRBV6-5
clone_size: NA

cdr3_aa: CSKPGQGSNKQYF
cdr3_nt: TGCAGCAAACCGGGACAGGGGTCCAACAAGCAGTACTTC
j_call: TRBJ2-5
d_call: TRBD1
v_call: TRBV20-1
clone_size: NA

cdr3_aa: CASSSGPQSRYEQFF
cdr3_nt: TGTGCCAGCAGTTCCGGGCCCCAAAGTCGGTATGAGCAGTTCTTC
j_call: TRBJ2-1
d_call: NA
v_call: TRBV28
clone_size: NA

cdr3_aa: CASSVGGPTSQQYF
cdr3_nt: TGTGCCAGCAGCGTGGGGGGTCCTACGAGTCAGCAGTACTTC
j_call: TRBJ2-7
d_call: NA
v_call: TRBV9
clone_size: NA

cdr3_aa: CASSLEGFEAFF
cdr3_nt: TGTGCCAGCAGCTTAGAGGGCTTTGAAGCTTTCTTT
j_call: TRBJ1-1
d_call: NA
v_call: TRBV7-9
clone_size: few

cdr3_aa: CASSFGANTEAFF
cdr3_nt: TGTGCCAGCAGCTTTGGGGCGAACACTGAAGCTTTCTTT
j_call: TRBJ1-1
d_call: NA
v_call: TRBV12-3/TRBV12-4
clone_size: many

cdr3_aa: CASSWGTDQETQHF
cdr3_nt: TGTGCCAGCAGTTGGGGGACAGACCAAGAGACCCAGCACTTC
j_call: TRBJ2-5
d_call: TRBD1
v_call: TRBV6-5
clone_size: NA

cdr3_aa: CSAVNSYTGELFF
cdr3_nt: TGCAGTGCCGTGAACAGCTACACCGGGGAGCTGTTTTTT
j_call: TRBJ2-2
d_call: NA
v_call: TRBV29-1
clone_size: few

cdr3_aa: CASTSRGTDTQYF
cdr3_nt: TGTGCCAGCACCTCCCGGGGGACAGATACGCAGTATTTT
j_call: TRBJ2-3
d_call: NA
v_call: TRBV27
clone_size: NA

cdr3_aa: CASSYGGGVEQFF
cdr3_nt: TGTGCCAGCAGTTACGGAGGGGGAGTTGAGCAGTTCTTC
j_call: TRBJ2-1
d_call: NA
v_call: TRBV6-5
clone_size: few

cdr3_aa: CASSFPKGQNYGYTF
cdr3_nt: TGTGCCAGCAGTTTCCCTAAAGGACAGAACTATGGCTACACCTTC
j_call: TRBJ1-2
d_call: NA
v_call: TRBV28
clone_size: NA

cdr3_aa: CASSLDRFYGYTF
cdr3_nt: TGTGCCAGCAGTCTTGACAGGTTCTATGGCTACACCTTC
j_call: TRBJ1-2
d_call: NA
v_call: TRBV28
clone_size: few